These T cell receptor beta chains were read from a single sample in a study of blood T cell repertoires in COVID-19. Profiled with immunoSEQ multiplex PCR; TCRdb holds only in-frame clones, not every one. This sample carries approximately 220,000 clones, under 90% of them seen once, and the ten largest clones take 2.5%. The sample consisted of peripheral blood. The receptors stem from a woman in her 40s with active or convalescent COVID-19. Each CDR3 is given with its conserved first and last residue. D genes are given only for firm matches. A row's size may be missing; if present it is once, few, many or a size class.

CDR3 DNA: TGTGCCAGCAGCTATACCCGGGACACTGAAGCTTTCTTT
CDR3 protein: CASSYTRDTEAFF
clone size: NA
J gene: TRBJ1-1
D gene: NA
V gene: TRBV5-6

CDR3 DNA: TGTGCCAGCAGTGAGTGGGTGGAGGGAAACACCATATATTTT
CDR3 protein: CASSEWVEGNTIYF
clone size: NA
J gene: TRBJ1-3
D gene: NA
V gene: TRBV6-4

CDR3 DNA: TGTGCCAGCAGCGGAATGACAGGGGGCGAGCAGTACTTC
CDR3 protein: CASSGMTGGEQYF
clone size: NA
J gene: TRBJ2-7
D gene: TRBD1
V gene: TRBV5-6

CDR3 DNA: TGTGCCAGCAGCTTAATTATGCGAGATACGCAGTATTTT
CDR3 protein: CASSLIMRDTQYF
clone size: NA
J gene: TRBJ2-3
D gene: NA
V gene: TRBV11-2

CDR3 DNA: TGTGCCAGCTCACCAACGGTAGGATCCCCCGGGGTAGGGAACACTGAAGCTTTCTTT
CDR3 protein: CASSPTVGSPGVGNTEAFF
clone size: NA
J gene: TRBJ1-1
D gene: NA
V gene: TRBV18

CDR3 DNA: TGTGCCAGCAGCCCTCGCGGGGGGGCGCCAGGCACTGAAGCTTTCTTT
CDR3 protein: CASSPRGGAPGTEAFF
clone size: NA
J gene: TRBJ1-1
D gene: NA
V gene: TRBV11-2

CDR3 DNA: TGTGCCAGCAGCTTAGGCAGAACCTACGAGCAGTACTTC
CDR3 protein: CASSLGRTYEQYF
clone size: NA
J gene: TRBJ2-7
D gene: NA
V gene: TRBV11-3

CDR3 DNA: TGTGCCAGTACAACGGGACAGGGGGGACGGGGGGGTCAGCCCCAGCATTTT
CDR3 protein: CASTTGQGGRGGQPQHF
clone size: NA
J gene: TRBJ1-5
D gene: TRBD1
V gene: TRBV19

CDR3 DNA: TGTGCCAGCAGCAAAACTAGCGCAAGCTACGAGCAGTACTTC
CDR3 protein: CASSKTSASYEQYF
clone size: NA
J gene: TRBJ2-7
D gene: TRBD2
V gene: TRBV7-9

CDR3 DNA: TGTGCCAGCAGTTACACTAACGGGGAGTCTGAAGCTTTCTTT
CDR3 protein: CASSYTNGESEAFF
clone size: NA
J gene: TRBJ1-1
D gene: NA
V gene: TRBV6-2/TRBV6-3

CDR3 DNA: TGTGCCAGCAGCACAGACGGAGGCTATGGCTACACCTTC
CDR3 protein: CASSTDGGYGYTF
clone size: NA
J gene: TRBJ1-2
D gene: NA
V gene: TRBV7-8

CDR3 DNA: TGTGCCAGCAGTGAAATAAGAGGGAACACTGAAGCTTTCTTT
CDR3 protein: CASSEIRGNTEAFF
clone size: NA
J gene: TRBJ1-1
D gene: NA
V gene: TRBV6-1

CDR3 DNA: TGCAGCGCCCTCCTTAGTAGCAATCAGCCCCAGCATTTT
CDR3 protein: CSALLSSNQPQHF
clone size: few
J gene: TRBJ1-5
D gene: NA
V gene: TRBV29-1

CDR3 DNA: TGTGCCAGCAGGCGGTCAGCGGGGGGGCTGGAGACCCAGTACTTC
CDR3 protein: CASRRSAGGLETQYF
clone size: NA
J gene: TRBJ2-5
D gene: TRBD2
V gene: TRBV6-6

CDR3 DNA: TGTGCCTGGAGTGTACGTTACAGGGGGGAAGAAAAACTGTTTTTT
CDR3 protein: CAWSVRYRGEEKLFF
clone size: few
J gene: TRBJ1-4
D gene: TRBD1
V gene: TRBV30

CDR3 DNA: TGTGCCAGCAGTGAAGGTCAGGGTTTCAATTCACCCCTCCACTTT
CDR3 protein: CASSEGQGFNSPLHF
clone size: NA
J gene: TRBJ1-6
D gene: NA
V gene: TRBV2

CDR3 DNA: TGTGCCAGCAGCACCCGGACTAGCGGGAATGACATTCAGTACTTC
CDR3 protein: CASSTRTSGNDIQYF
clone size: NA
J gene: TRBJ2-4
D gene: TRBD2
V gene: TRBV9

CDR3 DNA: TGCGCCAGCAATCCGACAGGGGCCAACACTGAAGCTTTCTTT
CDR3 protein: CASNPTGANTEAFF
clone size: once
J gene: TRBJ1-1
D gene: TRBD1
V gene: TRBV5-1

CDR3 DNA: TGTGCCAGCAGTGAAGGGAGGCCAGGGGGAAATAGCAATCAGCCCCAGCATTTT
CDR3 protein: CASSEGRPGGNSNQPQHF
clone size: NA
J gene: TRBJ1-5
D gene: TRBD1
V gene: TRBV25-1

CDR3 DNA: TGTGCCAGCAGCGTATGGCTGGGGGCAGGGACCGGGGAGCTGTTTTTT
CDR3 protein: CASSVWLGAGTGELFF
clone size: NA
J gene: TRBJ2-2
D gene: NA
V gene: TRBV9

CDR3 DNA: TGTGCCAGCAGTTTCACAGGGATCGAGCAGTACTTC
CDR3 protein: CASSFTGIEQYF
clone size: once
J gene: TRBJ2-7
D gene: NA
V gene: TRBV27

CDR3 DNA: TGTGCCAGCAGCGAACAGGGGGCGCGTACTGAAGCTTTCTTT
CDR3 protein: CASSEQGARTEAFF
clone size: NA
J gene: TRBJ1-1
D gene: TRBD1
V gene: TRBV25-1

CDR3 DNA: TGCGCCAGCACCGAGTATACAGGGAACACTGAAGCTTTCTTT
CDR3 protein: CASTEYTGNTEAFF
clone size: NA
J gene: TRBJ1-1
D gene: NA
V gene: TRBV5-1

CDR3 DNA: TGTGCCAGCAGCTTAGCGGCGGGGGGCCAAGAGACCCAGTACTTC
CDR3 protein: CASSLAAGGQETQYF
clone size: NA
J gene: TRBJ2-5
D gene: TRBD2
V gene: TRBV7-2

CDR3 DNA: TGTGCCAGCTCCAACAGGGCCGAGTCGGCTTTCTTT
CDR3 protein: CASSNRAESAFF
clone size: NA
J gene: TRBJ1-1
D gene: NA
V gene: TRBV18

CDR3 DNA: TGTGCCACCAGTGATTCATCGGCTAACTATGGCTACACCTTC
CDR3 protein: CATSDSSANYGYTF
clone size: NA
J gene: TRBJ1-2
D gene: NA
V gene: TRBV24-1

CDR3 DNA: TGTGCCAGCAGCGTAGTGACAGGGAATCTCGGCTATGGCTACACCTTC
CDR3 protein: CASSVVTGNLGYGYTF
clone size: NA
J gene: TRBJ1-2
D gene: TRBD1
V gene: TRBV9

CDR3 DNA: TGTGCCTGGAGTGTGGTCCAGGCCTTGGGTGGCTACACCTTC
CDR3 protein: CAWSVVQALGGYTF
clone size: NA
J gene: TRBJ1-2
D gene: NA
V gene: TRBV30

CDR3 DNA: TGCAGCGTTGAAGTCGGGACTAGCGGGTACAATGAGCAGTTCTTC
CDR3 protein: CSVEVGTSGYNEQFF
clone size: NA
J gene: TRBJ2-1
D gene: TRBD2
V gene: TRBV29-1

CDR3 DNA: TGTGCCAGCAGCTATGGGACCGGGACAGGGGTCAACTATGGCTACACCTTC
CDR3 protein: CASSYGTGTGVNYGYTF
clone size: once
J gene: TRBJ1-2
D gene: TRBD1
V gene: TRBV13

CDR3 DNA: TGTGCCACCAGTGATTTGAACCGGGACAGAAACACAGATACGCAGTATTTT
CDR3 protein: CATSDLNRDRNTDTQYF
clone size: NA
J gene: TRBJ2-3
D gene: TRBD1
V gene: TRBV24-1

CDR3 DNA: TGTGCCAGCAGCGCCTGGGACAGGGGCGAAGAAAGGAACACTGAAGCTTTCTTT
CDR3 protein: CASSAWDRGEERNTEAFF
clone size: NA
J gene: TRBJ1-1
D gene: NA
V gene: TRBV21-1

CDR3 DNA: TGTGCCAGCAGCCAATTTGGAGGGGCCGGATCTTTCAACTATGGCTACACCTTC
CDR3 protein: CASSQFGGAGSFNYGYTF
clone size: few
J gene: TRBJ1-2
D gene: NA
V gene: TRBV3-1/TRBV3-2

CDR3 DNA: TGCGCCAGCAGCCAAGTTCCTAGCGGGGGCACAGATACGCAGTATTTT
CDR3 protein: CASSQVPSGGTDTQYF
clone size: NA
J gene: TRBJ2-3
D gene: TRBD2
V gene: TRBV4-1

CDR3 DNA: TGTGCCTGGAGAGCGGCTAACTATGGCTACACCTTC
CDR3 protein: CAWRAANYGYTF
clone size: NA
J gene: TRBJ1-2
D gene: NA
V gene: TRBV30

CDR3 DNA: TGCGCCAGCAGCCGTACGGCGGGAACAGGGGCCATAAACACCATATATTTT
CDR3 protein: CASSRTAGTGAINTIYF
clone size: NA
J gene: TRBJ1-3
D gene: TRBD1
V gene: TRBV4-3

CDR3 DNA: TGTGCCAGCAGTTACTTGGCAGGAAATGAAAAACTGTTTTTT
CDR3 protein: CASSYLAGNEKLFF
clone size: NA
J gene: TRBJ1-4
D gene: NA
V gene: TRBV6-2/TRBV6-3

CDR3 DNA: TGTGCCACCAGCCGGGGTTATGAAGCTTTCTTT
CDR3 protein: CATSRGYEAFF
clone size: NA
J gene: TRBJ1-1
D gene: NA
V gene: TRBV19

CDR3 DNA: TGTGCCATCAGTGAGTCCACAGGGTGGACTGAAGCTTTCTTT
CDR3 protein: CAISESTGWTEAFF
clone size: NA
J gene: TRBJ1-1
D gene: NA
V gene: TRBV10-3

CDR3 DNA: TGTGCCAGCAGCTTGGGTCTAGGCGGATCCTACGAGCAGTACTTC
CDR3 protein: CASSLGLGGSYEQYF
clone size: NA
J gene: TRBJ2-7
D gene: NA
V gene: TRBV5-6

CDR3 DNA: TGTGCCAGCAGCGTAGCGCAGGGAACAACCTACGAGCAGTACTTC
CDR3 protein: CASSVAQGTTYEQYF
clone size: NA
J gene: TRBJ2-7
D gene: NA
V gene: TRBV9

CDR3 DNA: TGCAGCGTTGAAGACCCCTCCAGGGATCGCTACACCTTC
CDR3 protein: CSVEDPSRDRYTF
clone size: once
J gene: TRBJ1-2
D gene: NA
V gene: TRBV29-1

CDR3 DNA: TGTGCCAGCAGTTACTCGAGCTGGCAAGAGACCCAGTACTTC
CDR3 protein: CASSYSSWQETQYF
clone size: NA
J gene: TRBJ2-5
D gene: NA
V gene: TRBV6-5

CDR3 DNA: TGTGCCACCAGTGATTCCGGGACTAGCGGGACTAGCACAGATACGCAGTATTTT
CDR3 protein: CATSDSGTSGTSTDTQYF
clone size: NA
J gene: TRBJ2-3
D gene: TRBD2
V gene: TRBV24-1

CDR3 DNA: TGTGCCAGTAGCGGTACGAACACCGGGGAGCTGTTTTTT
CDR3 protein: CASSGTNTGELFF
clone size: NA
J gene: TRBJ2-2
D gene: NA
V gene: TRBV19

CDR3 DNA: TGTGCCAGCAGCGTAGACAGGGGATACTCCTACGAGCAGTACTTC
CDR3 protein: CASSVDRGYSYEQYF
clone size: NA
J gene: TRBJ2-7
D gene: TRBD1
V gene: TRBV9